This T cell receptor beta chain appears in the sequencing data of a study of blood T cell repertoires in COVID-19. Study summary: The United States, Italy and Spain provided the acute and convalescent COVID-19 samples. The analysed material was cDNA or gDNA that came from T cells, B-cell-depleted T cells, or PBMCs.

The CDR3 runs to 14 residues. The V gene end was trimmed by 10 bases and the J gene end by 4 bases; junction bases not matched to a gene: 4. Germline CDR1 LGHDT, CDR2 YNNKEL (reference sequence). The authors' processing: For nucleated cells, counts were estimated from reference gene primer amplification. TCRdb keeps only in-frame clones here, not all; method: immunoSEQ multiplex PCR. V, J and clone size were drawn from that table, and D and trimming were deduced from the DNA. The table lists fewer than 150,000 clones, 70% to 90% of them singletons, with roughly 3.6% in the top ten. Material for sequencing was peripheral blood. This TCR was sampled from a woman aged 60-70 years with acute or convalescent COVID-19. The chain has TRBV3-1 (or the pseudogene TRBV3-2) and TRBJ2-1; 13 positions match TRBD2. The CDR3 loop reads CATQTSGRYNEQFF. CDR3 in DNA: TGTGCCACCCAGACTAGCGGGAGGTACAATGAGCAGTTCTTC.